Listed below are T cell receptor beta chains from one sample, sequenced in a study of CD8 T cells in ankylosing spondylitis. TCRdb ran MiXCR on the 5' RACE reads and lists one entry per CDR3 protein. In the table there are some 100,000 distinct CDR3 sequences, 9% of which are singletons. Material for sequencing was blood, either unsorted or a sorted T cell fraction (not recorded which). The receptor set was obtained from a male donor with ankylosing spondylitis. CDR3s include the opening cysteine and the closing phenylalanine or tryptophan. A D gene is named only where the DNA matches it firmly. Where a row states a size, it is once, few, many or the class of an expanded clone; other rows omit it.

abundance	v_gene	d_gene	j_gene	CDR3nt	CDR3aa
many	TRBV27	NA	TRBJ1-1	TGTGCCAGTGAGGGGGACGGAACTGAAGCTTTCTTT	CASEGDGTEAFF
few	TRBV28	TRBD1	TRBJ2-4	TGTGCCAGCAGTTCTCGACAGGGGGCTCTAGCCAAAAACATTCAGTACTTC	CASSSRQGALAKNIQYF
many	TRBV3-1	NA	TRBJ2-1	TGTGCCAGCAGCCTTACCTACAATGAGCAGTTCTTC	CASSLTYNEQFF
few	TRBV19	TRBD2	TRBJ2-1	TGTGCCAGTAGTATAGTTTGGCGGGAGGGCCTGGACAATGAGCAGTTCTTC	CASSIVWREGLDNEQFF
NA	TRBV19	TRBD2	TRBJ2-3	TGTGCCAGTAGTATGCGGGAGTGGGCAGATACGCAGTATTTT	CASSMREWADTQYF
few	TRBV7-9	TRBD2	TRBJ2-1	TGTGCCAGCAGCTCCCCCGGGACTAGCGGGAGATATGAGCAGTTCTTC	CASSSPGTSGRYEQFF
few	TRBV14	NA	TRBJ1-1	TGTGCCAGCAGGGGTCCAGGGAGGACTGAAGCTTTCTTT	CASRGPGRTEAFF
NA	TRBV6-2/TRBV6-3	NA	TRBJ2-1	TGTGCCAGCACAGGTTTCCCCTCCTACAATGAGCAGTTCTTC	CASTGFPSYNEQFF
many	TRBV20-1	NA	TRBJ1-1	TGCAGTGCTGGGTCTGAATGGGGGAACACTGAAGCTTTCTTT	CSAGSEWGNTEAFF
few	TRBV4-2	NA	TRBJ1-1	TGTGCCAGCAGCCAAGCAGACTCCGGTGAAGGTGAAGCTTTCTTT	CASSQADSGEGEAFF
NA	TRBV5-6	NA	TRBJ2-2	TGTGCCAGCAGCTTGGCTGTGGTCACCGGGGAGCTGTTTTTT	CASSLAVVTGELFF
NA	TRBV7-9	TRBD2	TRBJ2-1	TGTGCCAGCCCGGGGGGGGAGTTCTTC	CASPGGEFF
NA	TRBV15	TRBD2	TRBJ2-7	TGTGCCACCAGCGACGGGGGGGGCCCCTACGAGCAGTACTTC	CATSDGGGPYEQYF
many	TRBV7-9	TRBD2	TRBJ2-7	TGTGCCAGCAGTTTCGGGACTAGCGGGATCGAGCAGTACTTC	CASSFGTSGIEQYF
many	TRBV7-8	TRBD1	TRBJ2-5	TGTGCCAGCAGCTCCTCAGGGGGAGAGACCCAGTACTTC	CASSSSGGETQYF
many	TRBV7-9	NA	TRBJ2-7	TGTGCCAGCACCGTCGCGCATTCTAACGAGCAGTACTTC	CASTVAHSNEQYF
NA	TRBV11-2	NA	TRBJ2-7	TGTGCCAGCAGCTTAGGTACGAAGGGATTGTACTTC	CASSLGTKGLYF
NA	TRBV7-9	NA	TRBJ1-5	TGTGCCAGCAGCCCCTCGACAGGCCGCAATCAGCCCCAGCATTTT	CASSPSTGRNQPQHF
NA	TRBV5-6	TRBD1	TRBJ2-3	TGTGCCAGCAGCTTGGGCAGGGGGCGAGATACGCAGTATTTT	CASSLGRGRDTQYF
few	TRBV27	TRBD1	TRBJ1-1	TGTGCCAGCTCCTACGGGACAGAGATGAACACTGAAGCTTTCTTT	CASSYGTEMNTEAFF
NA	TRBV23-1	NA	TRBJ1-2	TGCGCCAGCAGTCTGGAGATGAGCTATGGCTACACCTTC	CASSLEMSYGYTF
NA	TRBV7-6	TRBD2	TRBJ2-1	TGTGCCAGCAGCTTAGTAGGGGTCGGGAGGGCCGTTGATGAGCAGTTCTTC	CASSLVGVGRAVDEQFF
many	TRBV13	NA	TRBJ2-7	TGTGCCAGCAGCTCCACCCCGGGGCAGTTCTACGAGCAGTACTTC	CASSSTPGQFYEQYF
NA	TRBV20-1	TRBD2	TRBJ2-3	TGCAGTGCTAGAGATCGGCGGGAGGACACAGATACGCAGTATTTT	CSARDRREDTDTQYF
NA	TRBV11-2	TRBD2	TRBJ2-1	TGTGCCAGCAGCTCCCTTTTAGCGGGAGGAGTTTACAATGAGCAGTTCTTC	CASSSLLAGGVYNEQFF
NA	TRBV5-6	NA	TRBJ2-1	TGTGCCAGCAGCTTGGCGGCAGCGGCTGAGCAGTTCTTC	CASSLAAAAEQFF
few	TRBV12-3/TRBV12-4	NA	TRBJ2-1	TGTGCCAGCAGACCTGGAGAAGACGATGAGCAGTTCTTC	CASRPGEDDEQFF
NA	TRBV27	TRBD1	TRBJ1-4	TGTGCCAGCAGTTGGGGCAGGGGGAATGAAAAACTGTTTTTT	CASSWGRGNEKLFF
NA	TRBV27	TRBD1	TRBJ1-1	TGTGCCAGCAGTCAGACAGGGATGAACACTGAAGCTTTCTTT	CASSQTGMNTEAFF
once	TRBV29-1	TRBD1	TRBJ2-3	TGCAGCGTTGATGCAGGGGGTTTTACAGATACGCAGTATTTT	CSVDAGGFTDTQYF
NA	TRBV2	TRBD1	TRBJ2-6	TGTGCCAGCAAGGGGGCTGCTGGGGCCAACGTCCTGACTTTC	CASKGAAGANVLTF
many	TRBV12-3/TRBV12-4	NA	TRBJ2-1	TGTGCCAGCAGTTTATATGAGCAGTTCTTC	CASSLYEQFF
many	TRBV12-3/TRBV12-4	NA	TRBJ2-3	TGTGCCAGCAGTTTGAACAGGATGGCGGATACGCAGTATTTT	CASSLNRMADTQYF
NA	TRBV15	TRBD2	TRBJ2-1	TGTGCCACCAGCAGAGGAAGTAGCGGGAGTCGGGATGAGCAGTTCTTC	CATSRGSSGSRDEQFF
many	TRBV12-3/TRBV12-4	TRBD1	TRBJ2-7	TGTGCCAGCAGTTCCCCAGGGACAGGGGGTGACGAGCAGTACTTC	CASSSPGTGGDEQYF
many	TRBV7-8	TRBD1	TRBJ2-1	TGTGCCAGCAGCTTAGCGCGGAACAGGGGGGACGAAGAGCAGTTCTTC	CASSLARNRGDEEQFF
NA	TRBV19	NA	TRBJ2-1	TGTGCCAGTAGTATTCAACAACATGAGCAGTTCTTC	CASSIQQHEQFF
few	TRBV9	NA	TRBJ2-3	TGTGCCAGCAGCGTAGGACCTCCTTCAGATACGCAGTATTTT	CASSVGPPSDTQYF
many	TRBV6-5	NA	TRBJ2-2	TGTGCCAGCAGTTACTTCCAGGGGACCGGGGAGCTGTTTTTT	CASSYFQGTGELFF
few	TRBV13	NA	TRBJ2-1	TGTGCCAGCAGCAGACTAGAAGACAATGAGCAGTTCTTC	CASSRLEDNEQFF
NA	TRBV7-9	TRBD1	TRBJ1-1	TGTGCCAGCAGTCTGCCGACAGGGGCCATTGAAGCTTTCTTT	CASSLPTGAIEAFF
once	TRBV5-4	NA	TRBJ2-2	TGTGCCAGCAGCAGCGACAGGGGAGGGACCGGGGAGCTGTTTTTT	CASSSDRGGTGELFF
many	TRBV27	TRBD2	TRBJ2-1	TGTGCCAGCTCCCAAGCGGGACTAGCGGGATTCAATGAGCAGTTCTTC	CASSQAGLAGFNEQFF
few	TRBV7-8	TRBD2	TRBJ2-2	TGTGCCAGCAGCTTAATAGCGGGAGAGGCCCGGAACACCGGGGAGCTGTTTTTT	CASSLIAGEARNTGELFF
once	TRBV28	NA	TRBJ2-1	TGTGCCAGCAGCCCCGGGGTAGCGGAATCCTACAATGAGCAGTTCTTC	CASSPGVAESYNEQFF
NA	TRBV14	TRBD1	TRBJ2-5	TGTGCCAGCAGCCGAAGGACAGGGGGCTTCGAGACCCAGTACTTC	CASSRRTGGFETQYF
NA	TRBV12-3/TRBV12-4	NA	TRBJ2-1	TGTGCCAGCAGTTTTTCAGGGGTGGATGAGCAGTTCTTC	CASSFSGVDEQFF
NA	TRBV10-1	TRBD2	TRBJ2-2	TGCGCCAGCAGTGAGTCCAGGCTAGCGGGAGGGCCTATGAACACCGGGGAGCTGTTTTTT	CASSESRLAGGPMNTGELFF